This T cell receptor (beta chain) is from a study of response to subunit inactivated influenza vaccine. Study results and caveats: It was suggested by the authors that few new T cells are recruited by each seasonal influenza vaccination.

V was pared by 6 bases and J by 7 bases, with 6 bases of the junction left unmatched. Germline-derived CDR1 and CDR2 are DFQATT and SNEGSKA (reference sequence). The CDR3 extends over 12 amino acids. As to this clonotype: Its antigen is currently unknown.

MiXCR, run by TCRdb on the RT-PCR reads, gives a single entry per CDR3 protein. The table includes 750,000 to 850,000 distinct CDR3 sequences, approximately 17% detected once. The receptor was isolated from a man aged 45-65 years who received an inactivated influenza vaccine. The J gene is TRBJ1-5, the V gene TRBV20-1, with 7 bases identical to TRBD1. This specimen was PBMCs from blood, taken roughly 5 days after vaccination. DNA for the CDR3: TGCAGTGCCGCGACAGGGAACCAGCCCCAGCATTTT. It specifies CSAATGNQPQHF.